This passage covers 13 T cell receptor beta chains from one sample sequenced in a study of cytomegalovirus exposure and HLA in healthy donors. Primers included in the PCR were 60 Vbeta and 13 Jbeta primers. Measured with immunoSEQ multiplex PCR; TCRdb has only the in-frame clones, and not every one. The table includes roughly 190,000 clones, around 62% detected once. The sequencing sample was made of PBMCs. All receptors come from a man aged 35-49 years in good health and CMV-seronegative.

This clone appeared a few times. This sequence joins TRBV6-1 and TRBJ2-7; D might be TRBD1 (6 bases). CDR3 length: 15 amino acids. V was shortened by 2 bases and J by 3 bases, with 14 bases between the two germline ends. The germline CDR1 and CDR2 sequences are MNHNS and SASEGT. CDR3 nucleotides: TGTGCCAGCAGTGAAACCACAGGGTCGTACTACGAGCAGTACTTC. Translating gives CASSETTGSYYEQYF.

The chain carries TRBV28 and TRBJ2-3, with 12 bases identical to TRBD2. The CDR3 covers 17 residues. V shed 7 bases and J 3 bases; nucleotides not matched to a gene: 11. Per germline, CDR1 MDHEN and CDR2 SYDVKM. CDR3 nucleotides: TGTGCCAGCACTCAGTGGGCTAGCGGGGGGGCTACAGATACGCAGTATTTT. As protein: CASTQWASGGATDTQYF.

Only one count was recorded for this clone. This sequence joins TRBV12-5 and TRBJ2-3, with a possible D match to TRBD1 (5 bases). This CDR3 spans 20 amino acids. Trimming took 0 bases from V and 3 from J, leaving 25 bases between them. Looked up from germline, CDR1 is LGHNT and CDR2 is FRNRAP. The CDR3 is CASGLVLSGSRAGGTDTQYF. The CDR3 DNA sequence: TGTGCTAGTGGTTTGGTCCTTAGTGGCTCCAGGGCAGGTGGTACAGATACGCAGTATTTT.

This clone occurred once. The CDR3 nucleotides read TGTGCCAGCAAAGGGTGGGTGAGCGGCAAATCCTACGAGCAGTACTTC. Translated: CASKGWVSGKSYEQYF. This chain connects TRBV27 to TRBJ2-7; the D gene is possibly TRBD2 (5 bases). Trimming pared 7 bases from V and 1 base from J, leaving 20 bases between. The CDR3 totals 16 residues. The germline V gene encodes CDR1 MNHEY and CDR2 SMNVEV (reference sequence).

This clone was seen more than once but under ten times. V and J are TRBV5-1 and TRBJ1-5; D ambiguous. The CDR3 is 13 residues long. V was pared by 2 bases and J by 5 bases, with 8 bases between. From germline, CDR1 is SGHRS and CDR2 YFSETQ. The CDR3 protein is CASSLTVDQPQHF. CDR3 DNA: TGCGCCAGCAGCTTAACGGTAGATCAGCCCCAGCATTTT.

This clone was counted a single time. The chain links TRBV28 to TRBJ1-1; D call uncertain. In germline, CDR1 is MDHEN, CDR2 SYDVKM. CDR3 length: 14 residues. The V end lost 7 bases, the J end lost 0 bases, and 12 bases lay between the germline ends. The CDR3 spells CASTPHTLNTEAFF. The CDR3 bases are TGTGCCAGCACCCCCCACACCTTGAACACTGAAGCTTTCTTT.

This chain joins TRBV27 and TRBJ1-2; perhaps TRBD1 as D (6 bases). CDR3 size: 14 residues. Germline CDR1 and CDR2: MNHEY and SMNVEV (reference sequence). Trimming stripped 2 bases from V and 8 bases from J, with 15 bases between. DNA for the CDR3: TGTGCCAGCAGTTTAACCGGCAGGGGAAGGGGCTACACCTTC. Its translation: CASSLTGRGRGYTF.

The rearrangement uses TRBV6-1 and TRBJ2-2; TRBD1 matches 7 bases. CDR3 length: 14 amino acids. Looked up from germline, CDR1 is MNHNS and CDR2 is SASEGT. J gave up 1 base and V 5 bases, and 1 base lay outside the gene matches. This CDR3 is CASSRQGNTGELFF. CDR3 nucleotide sequence: TGTGCCAGCAGTAGACAGGGGAACACCGGGGAGCTGTTTTTT.

The V call is TRBV29-1, the J call TRBJ2-3, with D perhaps TRBD2 (6 bases). The germline gives CDR1 SQVTM, CDR2 ANQGSEA. The CDR3 runs 15 residues. The germline V and J ends were trimmed by 6 bases and 0 bases, with 16 bases remaining between them. The CDR3 here is CSVYARGLSTDTQYF. In DNA, the CDR3 is TGCAGCGTATATGCTCGGGGACTCAGCACAGATACGCAGTATTTT.

There are a few counts of this clone. V gene TRBV6-6 combines with J gene TRBJ1-1, with TRBD1 as a possible D gene (5 bases). Trimming took off 0 bases at V and 1 base at J, with 9 bases between the two ends. Germline V gives CDR1 MNHNY, CDR2 SVGAGI (reference sequence). The CDR3 has 15 residues. The CDR3: CASSYSARENTEAFF. The CDR3 DNA is TGTGCCAGCAGTTACTCGGCCAGGGAGAACACTGAAGCTTTCTTT.

The CDR3 DNA is TGTGCCAGCAGCCGGCAGACCGGGGACTCTCCGGAGTACTTC. As protein: CASSRQTGDSPEYF. V and J are TRBV7-2 and TRBJ2-4; maybe TRBD2 (6 bases). Trimming stripped 5 bases from V and 14 bases from J, with 22 bases between. Germline CDR1 is SGHTA and CDR2 is FQGNSA. The CDR3 loop spans 14 amino acids.

This clone has only one observation. The CDR3 nucleotides are TGTGCCAGCAGTGACTCCGACAGGGGTGGCTACACCTTC. This sequence encodes CASSDSDRGGYTF. The genes are TRBV6-4 and TRBJ1-2, with 8 nucleotides matching TRBD1. CDR3 size: 13 residues. Germline assignment: CDR1 MRHNA and CDR2 SNTAGT. With 0 bases clipped from V and 7 bases from J, the junction kept 1 base outside the gene matches.

The chain links TRBV6-6 to TRBJ1-5; D is possibly TRBD1 (6 bases). The CDR3 is made up of 13 amino acids. Germline values: CDR1 MNHNY, CDR2 SVGAGI (reference sequence). Trimming removed 6 bases from V and 1 base from J, with 7 bases in between. The CDR3 is CASRDRSNQPQHF. In DNA, the CDR3 is TGTGCCAGCAGGGACAGAAGCAATCAGCCCCAGCATTTT.